This T cell receptor beta chain was sequenced in a study of blood T cells in healthy people across ages. A word on this clonotype: Its antigen is still unknown. One end of the junction is discordant with germline, which a read error may explain.

General study results and limits: Comparison with aged donors showed that long-lived donors had more naive CD4+ cells and higher diversity. Lack of knowledge of donor CMV status possibly confounded expanded clonotype changes. PBMC samples, being unsorted, prevented any conclusive comparison of naive and antigen-experienced cells.

Germline CDR1 is SNHLY and CDR2 is FYNNEI. This CDR3 has 17 amino acids. A sample-barcoded 5' primer and a J-beta primer mix were used in a second PCR of about 7 to 12 cycles. TCRdb fed the 5' RACE reads into MiXCR, producing one record per CDR3 protein. This sample yields 550,000 to 800,000 distinct CDR3 sequences, of which approximately 21% are seen a single time; more than 3% belongs to the top ten. The source is a man in his 70s in good health. The specimen was blood. The V call is TRBV2, the J call TRBJ2-4; 8 nucleotides align to TRBD2. CDR3 nucleotide sequence: TGTGCCAGCAATAAGGGGATCAGCGGACTAGCCAAGAACATTCAGTACTTC. Amino acid sequence: CASNKGISGLAKNIQYF.